This T cell receptor (beta chain) was captured by sequencing in a study of blood T cell repertoires in COVID-19. As for the study in general: Material from acute and convalescent COVID-19 was sourced from the United States, Italy and Spain. In each case, the material was cDNA or gDNA derived from T cells, B-cell-depleted T cells, or PBMCs.

Profiling relied on immunoSEQ multiplex PCR, and the TCRdb table lists in-frame clones only, not all of them. Of approximately 60,000 clones in the sample, 75% to 80% were seen once. The V gene's germline CDR1 is DFQATT and CDR2 SNEGSKA (reference sequence). V gave up 3 bases and J gave up 1 base, with 12 bases separating them. The CDR3 length is 14 residues. This clone was counted a single time. V and J are TRBV20-1 and TRBJ1-1; D not certain. Sequencing was carried out using peripheral blood. This receptor was identified in a woman over 75 with acute or convalescent COVID-19. In nucleotides, the CDR3 is TGCAGTGCTAGTTTAGCTGACCGGAACACTGAAGCTTTCTTT. Translation: CSASLADRNTEAFF.